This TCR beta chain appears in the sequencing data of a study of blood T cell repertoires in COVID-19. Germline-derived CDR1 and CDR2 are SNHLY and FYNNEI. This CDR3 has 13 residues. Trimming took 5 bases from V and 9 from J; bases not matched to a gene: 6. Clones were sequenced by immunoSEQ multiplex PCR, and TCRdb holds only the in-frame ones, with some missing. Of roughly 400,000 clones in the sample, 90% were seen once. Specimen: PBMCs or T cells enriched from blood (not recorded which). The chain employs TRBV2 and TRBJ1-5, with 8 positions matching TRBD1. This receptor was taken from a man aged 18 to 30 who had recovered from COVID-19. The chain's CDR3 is CASSRGQGRPQHF. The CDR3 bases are TGTGCCAGCAGTCGAGGACAGGGTCGGCCCCAGCATTTT. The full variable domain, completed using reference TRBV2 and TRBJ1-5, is EPEVTQTPSHQVTQMGQEVILRCVPISNHLYFYWYRQILGQKVEFLVSFYNNEISEKSEIFDDQFSVERPDGSNFTLKIRSTKLEDSAMYFCASSRGQGRPQHFGDGTRLSIL.